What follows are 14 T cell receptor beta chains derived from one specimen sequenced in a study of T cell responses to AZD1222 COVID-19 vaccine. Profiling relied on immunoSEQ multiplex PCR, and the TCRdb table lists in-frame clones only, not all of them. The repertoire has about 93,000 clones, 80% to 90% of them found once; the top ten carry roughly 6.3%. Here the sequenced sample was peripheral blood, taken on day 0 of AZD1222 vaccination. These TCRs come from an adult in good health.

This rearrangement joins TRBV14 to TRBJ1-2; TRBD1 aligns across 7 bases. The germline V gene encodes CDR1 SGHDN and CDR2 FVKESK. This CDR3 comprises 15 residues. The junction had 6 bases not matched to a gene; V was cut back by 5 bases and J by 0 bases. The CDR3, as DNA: TGTGCCAGCAGCGAACGGGGACAGTCTAACTATGGCTACACCTTC. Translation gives CASSERGQSNYGYTF.

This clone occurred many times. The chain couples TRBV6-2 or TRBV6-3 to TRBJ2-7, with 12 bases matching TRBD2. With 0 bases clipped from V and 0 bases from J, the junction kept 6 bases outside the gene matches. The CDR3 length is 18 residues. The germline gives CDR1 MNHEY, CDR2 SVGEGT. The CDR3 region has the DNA TGTGCCAGCAGTTACTCCCCTAGCGGGGGGGGGAGCTCCTACGAGCAGTACTTC. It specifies CASSYSPSGGGSSYEQYF.

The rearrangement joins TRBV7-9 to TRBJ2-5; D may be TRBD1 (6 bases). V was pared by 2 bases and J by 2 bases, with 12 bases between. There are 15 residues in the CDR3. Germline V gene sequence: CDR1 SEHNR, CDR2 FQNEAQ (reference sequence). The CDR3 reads CASSLIGGRQETQYF. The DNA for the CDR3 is TGTGCCAGCAGCTTAATAGGGGGAAGGCAAGAGACCCAGTACTTC.

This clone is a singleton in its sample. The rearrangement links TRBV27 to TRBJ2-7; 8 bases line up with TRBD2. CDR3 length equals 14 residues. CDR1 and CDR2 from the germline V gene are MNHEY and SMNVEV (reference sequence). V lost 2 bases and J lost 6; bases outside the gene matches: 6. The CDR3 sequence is CASSLAGGSLEQYF. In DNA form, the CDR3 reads TGTGCCAGCAGTTTAGCGGGGGGCTCCCTCGAGCAGTACTTC.

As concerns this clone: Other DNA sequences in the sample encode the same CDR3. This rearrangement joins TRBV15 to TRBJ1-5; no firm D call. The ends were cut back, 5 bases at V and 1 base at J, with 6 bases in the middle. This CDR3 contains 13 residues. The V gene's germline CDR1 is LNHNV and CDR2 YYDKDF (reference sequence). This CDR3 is CATSVGSNQPQHF. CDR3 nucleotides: TGTGCCACCAGCGTCGGGAGCAATCAGCCCCAGCATTTT.

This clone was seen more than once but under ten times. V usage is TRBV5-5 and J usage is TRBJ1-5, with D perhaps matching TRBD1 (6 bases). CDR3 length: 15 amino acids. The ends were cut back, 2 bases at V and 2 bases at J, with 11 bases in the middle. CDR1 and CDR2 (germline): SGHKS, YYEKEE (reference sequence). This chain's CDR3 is CASSLGAGGNQPQHF. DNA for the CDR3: TGTGCCAGCAGCTTAGGGGCAGGGGGCAATCAGCCCCAGCATTTT.

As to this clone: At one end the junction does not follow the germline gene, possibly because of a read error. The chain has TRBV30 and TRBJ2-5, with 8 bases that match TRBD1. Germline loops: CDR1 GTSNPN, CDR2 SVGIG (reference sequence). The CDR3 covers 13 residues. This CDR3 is CAWHGTGQQTQYF. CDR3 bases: TGTGCCTGGCATGGGACAGGCCAACAGACCCAGTACTTC. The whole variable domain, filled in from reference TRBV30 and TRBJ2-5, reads SQTIHQWPATLVQPVGSPLSLECTVEGTSNPNLYWYRQAAGRGLQLLFYSVGIGQISSEVPQNLSASRPQDRQFILSSKKLLLSDSGFYLCAWHGTGQQTQYFGPGTRLLVL.

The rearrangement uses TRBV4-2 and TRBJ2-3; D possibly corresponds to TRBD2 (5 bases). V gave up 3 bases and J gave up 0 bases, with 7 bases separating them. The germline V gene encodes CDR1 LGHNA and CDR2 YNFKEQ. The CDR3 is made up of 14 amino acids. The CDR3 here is CASSQGGSTDTQYF. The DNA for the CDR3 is TGTGCCAGCAGCCAGGGCGGGAGCACAGATACGCAGTATTTT.

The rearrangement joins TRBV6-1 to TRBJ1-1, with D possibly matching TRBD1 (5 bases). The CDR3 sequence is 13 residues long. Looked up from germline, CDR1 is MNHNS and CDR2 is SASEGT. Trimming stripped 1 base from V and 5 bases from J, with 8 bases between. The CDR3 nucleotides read TGTGCCAGCAGTGAAGTCCGGGGGACTGAAGCTTTCTTT. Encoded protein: CASSEVRGTEAFF.

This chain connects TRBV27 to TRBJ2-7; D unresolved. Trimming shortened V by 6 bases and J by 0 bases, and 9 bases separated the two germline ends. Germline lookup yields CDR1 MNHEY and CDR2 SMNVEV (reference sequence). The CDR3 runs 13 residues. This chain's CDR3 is CASRGQLSYEQYF. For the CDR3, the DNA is TGTGCCAGCAGAGGGCAACTCTCCTACGAGCAGTACTTC.

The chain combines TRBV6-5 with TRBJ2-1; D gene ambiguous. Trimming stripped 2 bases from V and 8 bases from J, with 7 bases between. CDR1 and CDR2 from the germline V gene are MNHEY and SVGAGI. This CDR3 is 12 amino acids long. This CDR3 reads CASSYPDDEQFF. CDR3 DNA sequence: TGTGCCAGCAGTTACCCGGACGATGAGCAGTTCTTC.

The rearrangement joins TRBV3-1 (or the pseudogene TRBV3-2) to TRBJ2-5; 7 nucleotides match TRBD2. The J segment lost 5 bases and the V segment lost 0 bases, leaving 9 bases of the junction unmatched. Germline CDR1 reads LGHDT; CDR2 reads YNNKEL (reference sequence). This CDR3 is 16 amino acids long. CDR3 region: CASSQDLLGGGETQYF. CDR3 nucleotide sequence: TGTGCCAGCAGCCAAGATCTATTGGGGGGGGGTGAGACCCAGTACTTC.

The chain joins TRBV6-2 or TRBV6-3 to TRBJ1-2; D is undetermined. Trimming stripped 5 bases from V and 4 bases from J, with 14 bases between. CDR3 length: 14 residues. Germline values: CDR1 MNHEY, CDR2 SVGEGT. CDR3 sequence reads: CASSKQQISYGYTF. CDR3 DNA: TGTGCCAGCAGTAAGCAGCAGATCTCCTATGGCTACACCTTC.

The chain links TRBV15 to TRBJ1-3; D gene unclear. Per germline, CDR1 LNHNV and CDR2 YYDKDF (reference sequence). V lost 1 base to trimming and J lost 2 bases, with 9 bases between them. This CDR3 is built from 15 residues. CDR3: CATSRGRAPGNTIYF. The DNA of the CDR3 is TGTGCCACCAGCAGAGGGAGGGCGCCTGGAAACACCATATATTTT.